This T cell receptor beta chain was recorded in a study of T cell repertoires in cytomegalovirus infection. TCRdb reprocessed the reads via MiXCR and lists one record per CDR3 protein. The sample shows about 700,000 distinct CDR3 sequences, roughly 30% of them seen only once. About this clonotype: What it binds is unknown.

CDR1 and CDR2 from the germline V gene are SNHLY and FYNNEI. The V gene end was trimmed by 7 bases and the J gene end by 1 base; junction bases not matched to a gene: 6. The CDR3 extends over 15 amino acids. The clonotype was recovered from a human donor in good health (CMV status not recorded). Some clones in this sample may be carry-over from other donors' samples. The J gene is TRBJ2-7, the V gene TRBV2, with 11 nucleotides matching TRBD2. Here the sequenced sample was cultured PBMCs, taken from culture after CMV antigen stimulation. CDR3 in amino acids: CASISSGRESYEQYF. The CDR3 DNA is TGTGCCAGCATTAGTAGCGGGAGGGAGTCCTACGAGCAGTACTTC.